A single sample gave rise to the 21 T cell receptor beta chains below, sequenced in a study of CD8 T cells in Susac syndrome (dated 2019 in TCRdb). Library generation was performed with the immunoSEQ multiplex PCR assay. RNA was extracted using the RNeasy kit, and roughly 0.5 to 1 microgram was reverse transcribed with random hexamers. TCRdb reran the public reads through fastp at Q25 and MiXCR, keeping productive beta chains. Each entry is one CDR3 protein sequence, shown with its most common DNA and genes. Present in this sample are about 100,000 distinct CDR3 sequences, around 96% of which were seen just once. Jointly, the top ten make up more than 0.3% of the sample. The sample taken for sequencing was CD8+ T cells from PBMCs. Receptor source: a human donor with Susac syndrome.

The chain is built from TRBV11-2 and TRBJ2-3, with 7 bases lining up with TRBD2. This CDR3 has 15 residues. V gave up 5 bases and J gave up 6 bases; unmatched junction bases: 11. Germline values: CDR1 SGHAT, CDR2 FQNNGV. CDR3 nucleotides: TGTGCCAGCAGCCCGATCGGGAGGTCCGTGGATACGCAGTATTTT. Protein: CASSPIGRSVDTQYF.

This clonotype occurred once. The V and J genes are TRBV19 and TRBJ1-1; 7 nucleotides agree with TRBD1. Germline assignment: CDR1 LNHDA and CDR2 SQIVND (reference sequence). This CDR3 is built from 16 residues. Losses at the gene ends were 4 bases for V and 3 bases for J; bases not matched to a gene: 11. CDR3 DNA: TGTGCCAGTAGTACCACAGGGGCCGACGGGGACACTGAAGCTTTCTTT. It yields the protein CASSTTGADGDTEAFF.

This clonotype was counted a single time. V gene TRBV3-1 combines with J gene TRBJ1-4; 7 nucleotides line up with TRBD1. The CDR3 has 15 residues. The germline CDR1 and CDR2 sequences are LGHDT and YNNKEL (reference sequence). After removal of 6 bases from V and 2 bases from J, the junction contained 6 bases not matched to a gene. CDR3 coding DNA: TGTGCCAGCAGACCAACAGGGGATACTAATGAAAAACTGTTTTTT. Encoded protein: CASRPTGDTNEKLFF.

The rearrangement links TRBV9 to TRBJ1-2; TRBD1 agrees at 10 bases. The ends lost 1 base at V and 5 bases at J; junction bases unmatched: 8. CDR1 is SGDLS, CDR2 YYNGEE, per germline. The CDR3 runs 16 residues. CDR3 loop: CASSVFDRGPDYGYTF. Written as DNA, the CDR3 is TGTGCCAGCAGCGTATTCGACAGGGGGCCCGATTATGGCTACACCTTC.

This clonotype occurred once. The chain carries TRBV28 and TRBJ2-7; D may be TRBD1 or TRBD2 (5 bases each). The CDR3 is made up of 16 amino acids. Germline CDR1 MDHEN, CDR2 SYDVKM. The V and J ends lost 3 bases and 1 base respectively, with 16 bases between them. The CDR3 region is CASSLGSGAGSYEQYF. The CDR3 DNA is TGTGCCAGCAGTTTGGGGAGTGGGGCAGGATCCTACGAGCAGTACTTC.

This chain connects TRBV4-1 to TRBJ2-3; 8 positions match TRBD2. Germline CDR1 is MGHRA and CDR2 is YSYEKL. This CDR3 is built from 18 residues. Trimming cost V 0 bases and J 6 bases; bases outside gene matches: 14. CDR3 nucleotide sequence: TGCGCCAGCAGCCAAGACCGGTTCGGGAGGGGGGCAGGGGATACGCAGTATTTT. Translating it yields CASSQDRFGRGAGDTQYF.

The V gene is TRBV20-1, the J gene TRBJ2-2; TRBD2 aligns across 8 bases. Trimming took 4 bases from V and 3 from J; bases not matched to a gene: 4. The CDR3 extends over 14 amino acids. Germline lookup yields CDR1 DFQATT and CDR2 SNEGSKA (reference sequence). The CDR3 is CSAKSGGDTGELFF. Here the CDR3 DNA reads TGCAGTGCTAAATCGGGGGGGGACACCGGGGAGCTGTTTTTT.

The chain recombines TRBV27 with TRBJ1-5; TRBD1 is a possible D gene (5 bases). With 5 bases removed from V and 6 bases from J, the gap between germline ends came to 26 bases. CDR1 is MNHEY, CDR2 SMNVEV, per germline (reference sequence). The CDR3 covers 18 residues. The CDR3 reads CASSRLGPVGGDGQPQHF. In DNA, the CDR3 is TGTGCCAGCAGTCGATTAGGCCCCGTGGGGGGAGACGGTCAGCCCCAGCATTTT.

The chain uses TRBV7-9 and TRBJ1-1, with D unresolved. The CDR3 sequence is 14 residues long. Germline V lookup: CDR1 SEHNR, CDR2 FQNEAQ (reference sequence). V lost 8 bases, J lost 0 bases, and 13 bases lay in between. The CDR3 loop reads CASLGRGLNTEAFF. CDR3 nucleotides: TGTGCCAGCTTGGGGAGAGGGTTGAACACTGAAGCTTTCTTT.

V usage is TRBV18 and J usage is TRBJ2-7; possibly TRBD1 or TRBD2 for D (5 bases each). Between the trimmed V and J ends, which lost 3 bases and 4 bases, there was a span of 10 bases. CDR3 length: 13 residues. The V gene's germline CDR1 is KGHSH and CDR2 LQKENI. This CDR3 is CASSPRDRYEQYF. The CDR3 DNA reads as TGTGCCAGCTCACCCCGGGACCGTTACGAGCAGTACTTC.

The chain has TRBV9 and TRBJ1-2; 10 nucleotides agree with TRBD1. There are 15 residues in the CDR3. Per germline, CDR1 SGDLS and CDR2 YYNGEE. V was clipped by 4 bases and J by 7 bases; unmatched bases: 10. In DNA, the CDR3 is TGTGCCAGCAGCCCAATGGTGGGACAGGGGATTGGCTACACCTTC. Amino acids: CASSPMVGQGIGYTF. The full variable domain, with the rest looked up from reference TRBV9 and TRBJ1-2, is DSGVTQTPKHLITATGQRVTLRCSPRSGDLSVYWYQQSLDQGLQFLIQYYNGEERAKGNILERFSAQQFPDLHSELNLSSLELGDSALYFCASSPMVGQGIGYTFGSGTRLTVV.

The V call is TRBV29-1, the J call TRBJ2-3, with TRBD2 matching 7 bases. The germline V gene encodes CDR1 SQVTM and CDR2 ANQGSEA. The ends lost 7 bases at V and 9 bases at J; junction bases unmatched: 25. The CDR3 contains 17 residues. The CDR3 coding sequence is TGCAGCGCCATCGGTTGGGGGACTAAACAAAGAGGGGACACGCAGTATTTT. Translation: CSAIGWGTKQRGDTQYF.

This clonotype appeared once. This chain joins TRBV12-3 or TRBV12-4 and TRBJ1-1; D unresolved. Trimming left V 6 bases short and J 3 bases short, with 11 bases between. This CDR3 comprises 13 residues. CDR3 bases: TGTGCCAGCAGAACGGACGGGGACACTGAAGCTTTCTTT. This encodes CASRTDGDTEAFF.

The V and J genes are TRBV11-1 and TRBJ2-7; D gene ambiguous. This CDR3 is 16 amino acids long. Per the germline V gene, CDR1 is SGHAT and CDR2 is FQDESV (reference sequence). V lost 4 bases, J lost 2 bases, and 18 bases lay in between. The CDR3 bases are TGTGCCAGCAGCTCCGTCGGCCCTATTACGACCTACGAGCAGTACTTC. As protein: CASSSVGPITTYEQYF.

The J gene is TRBJ1-1, the V gene TRBV5-4; D ambiguous. Germline V gene data show CDR1 as SGHNT and CDR2 as YYREEE (reference sequence). V dropped 4 bases and J dropped 10 bases, with 20 bases sitting between them. This CDR3 is 14 amino acids long. The CDR3 DNA reads TGTGCCAGCAGCCTGGGTTGGCGGCTTGAAGGAGCTTTCTTT. Translating gives CASSLGWRLEGAFF.

This CDR3 is CSVQVRGYGYTF. The CDR3 DNA is TGCAGCGTTCAAGTCCGAGGCTATGGCTACACCTTC. This chain uses TRBV29-1 with TRBJ1-2, with D unresolved. CDR1 and CDR2 from the germline V gene are SQVTM and ANQGSEA. The CDR3 length is 12 residues. With 5 bases removed from V and 4 bases from J, the gap between germline ends came to 11 bases.

The genes are TRBV20-1 and TRBJ1-2, with no clear D. CDR3 size: 14 residues. Per the germline V gene, CDR1 is DFQATT and CDR2 is SNEGSKA (reference sequence). Deletions cut 1 base from V and 4 bases from J, with 13 bases between. The CDR3 spells CSARVRQNLYGYTF. The DNA of the CDR3 is TGCAGTGCTAGAGTCCGGCAGAACCTCTATGGCTACACCTTC.

The gene calls are TRBV6-4 and TRBJ1-5, with D perhaps matching TRBD1 (5 bases). Germline V gives CDR1 MRHNA, CDR2 SNTAGT. There are 15 residues in the CDR3. V lost 6 bases and J 4 bases, leaving 16 bases between the germline ends. CDR3 region: CASSGQAGLNQPQHF. The CDR3 DNA follows: TGTGCCAGCAGCGGTCAGGCAGGGCTTAATCAGCCCCAGCATTTT.

The chain is built from TRBV9 and TRBJ1-4; 9 positions agree with TRBD1. Losses at the gene ends were 6 bases for V and 4 bases for J; bases not matched to a gene: 7. The germline V gene has CDR1 SGDLS and CDR2 YYNGEE. This CDR3 region has 15 residues. This CDR3 is CASNIQGQGNEKLFF. The CDR3 nucleotides read TGTGCCAGCAACATCCAGGGACAGGGTAATGAAAAACTGTTTTTT.

The chain couples TRBV12-5 to TRBJ2-1; the match to TRBD2 covers 12 bases. There are 17 residues in the CDR3. Germline lookup yields CDR1 LGHNT and CDR2 FRNRAP. V was pared by 4 bases and J by 5 bases, with 9 bases of the junction left unmatched. CDR3 in amino acids: CASGWSGRTSGNNEQFF. CDR3 nucleotides: TGTGCTAGTGGTTGGTCAGGGAGGACTAGCGGGAACAATGAGCAGTTCTTC.

This clonotype showed up just once. The chain recombines TRBV15 with TRBJ2-5, with 8 bases lining up with TRBD2. This CDR3 region has 16 residues. J gave up 5 bases and V 1 base, and 9 bases lay outside the gene matches. In germline, CDR1 is LNHNV, CDR2 YYDKDF (reference sequence). In nucleotides, the CDR3 is TGTGCCACCAGCAGAGTAGTAATAGCGGGAATGGAGACCCAGTACTTC. Amino acid sequence: CATSRVVIAGMETQYF.